The 11 T cell receptor beta chains reported below all come from one sample, sequenced in a study of T cell responses to AZD1222 COVID-19 vaccine. Some clones are missing from TCRdb's copy, which holds only in-frame ones; the method was immunoSEQ multiplex PCR. Of about 150,000 clones in the sample, around 83% were seen once. The source was peripheral blood, collected 28 days after the second AZD1222 dose. Receptor source: an adult who received the AZD1222 COVID-19 vaccine.

The rearrangement uses TRBV11-2 and TRBJ2-7; 7 nucleotides match TRBD2. After removal of 5 bases from V and 5 bases from J, the junction contained 12 bases not matched to a gene. In germline, CDR1 is SGHAT, CDR2 FQNNGV. CDR3 size: 15 residues. CDR3 coding DNA: TGTGCCAGCAGCCGAAGGGGAGGGCTCGGGAACGAGCAGTACTTC. This sequence encodes CASSRRGGLGNEQYF.

The chain is built from TRBV4-2 and TRBJ1-2; 7 bases match TRBD1. Per the germline V gene, CDR1 is LGHNA and CDR2 is YNFKEQ. V trimming: 0 bases; J trimming: 8 bases; junction bases outside the gene matches: 9. The CDR3 extends over 15 amino acids. The CDR3 nucleotides are TGTGCCAGCAGCCAAGATGCCGGGACAGTATCGGGCTACACCTTC. Translated: CASSQDAGTVSGYTF.

The V and J genes are TRBV20-1 and TRBJ2-1; D not resolved. V was clipped by 3 bases and J by 4 bases, with 7 bases between them. The CDR3 sequence is 12 residues long. The germline gives CDR1 DFQATT, CDR2 SNEGSKA (reference sequence). The CDR3 DNA reads TGCAGTGCTAGTTGGCTTTACAATGAGCAGTTCTTC. It specifies CSASWLYNEQFF.

The chain recombines TRBV7-9 with TRBJ2-5, with D tentatively TRBD1 (6 bases). The CDR3 has 15 residues. V dropped 5 bases and J dropped 2 bases, with 15 bases sitting between them. Germline V CDR1 and CDR2: SEHNR, FQNEAQ (reference sequence). The CDR3 DNA follows: TGTGCCAGCAGCAAGGGGACATCATTTCAAGAGACCCAGTACTTC. Translating gives CASSKGTSFQETQYF. The full variable domain, completed using reference TRBV7-9 and TRBJ2-5, is DTGVSQNPRHKITKRGQNVTFRCDPISEHNRLYWYRQTLGQGPEFLTYFQNEAQLEKSRLLSDRFSAERPKGSFSTLEIQRTEQGDSAMYLCASSKGTSFQETQYFGPGTRLLVL.

The J gene is TRBJ2-1, the V gene TRBV4-1; TRBD2 aligns across 9 bases. The germline CDR1 and CDR2 sequences are MGHRA and YSYEKL. The CDR3 totals 17 residues. The ends lost 2 bases at V and 2 bases at J; junction bases unmatched: 7. This chain's CDR3 is CASSQRAGLAAYNEQFF. The CDR3, as DNA: TGCGCCAGCAGCCAACGCGCGGGACTAGCAGCCTACAATGAGCAGTTCTTC.

This chain uses TRBV10-1 with TRBJ1-4, with a weak D call TRBD1 (5 bases). Deletions cut 0 bases from V and 10 bases from J, with 12 bases between. Germline V gene sequence: CDR1 WNHNN, CDR2 SYGVQD (reference sequence). This CDR3 is built from 14 residues. The CDR3 region has the DNA TGCGCCAGCAGTGAGTCAAGGCAGGGAGGAAAACTGTTTTTT. It encodes CASSESRQGGKLFF.

J is TRBJ2-1 and V is TRBV30; no clear D. In germline, CDR1 is GTSNPN, CDR2 SVGIG (reference sequence). Between the trimmed V and J ends, which lost 0 bases and 6 bases, there was a span of 9 bases. The CDR3 sequence is 13 residues long. In DNA, the CDR3 is TGTGCCTGGAGTGTTAGGCGGAGCAATGAGCAGTTCTTC. Protein: CAWSVRRSNEQFF.

In DNA form, the CDR3 reads TGTGCCAGTAGTACGTCCGGGCCGGGTGGCTACACCTTC. Translating it yields CASSTSGPGGYTF. The chain is built from TRBV19 and TRBJ1-2; D unclear. Germline V lookup: CDR1 LNHDA, CDR2 SQIVND (reference sequence). Trimming shortened V by 4 bases and J by 7 bases, and 13 bases separated the two germline ends. The CDR3 runs 13 residues.

The chain uses TRBV2 and TRBJ1-4; D not certain. Per the germline V gene, CDR1 is SNHLY and CDR2 is FYNNEI. V lost 2 bases and J lost 8, with 6 bases in between. This CDR3 spans 12 amino acids. The CDR3 nucleotides read TGTGCCAGCAGTGAATTTGGGGAAAAACTGTTTTTT. It yields the protein CASSEFGEKLFF.

The chain joins TRBV5-1 to TRBJ2-1; 7 nucleotides line up with TRBD2. The CDR3 is made up of 14 amino acids. J lost 4 bases, V lost 3 bases, and 4 bases had no gene match. Germline V CDR1 and CDR2: SGHRS, YFSETQ. The CDR3 DNA reads TGCGCCAGCAGCTCAACTAGCGCATACAATGAGCAGTTCTTC. Protein: CASSSTSAYNEQFF.

This chain joins TRBV10-3 and TRBJ1-1, with 9 nucleotides matching TRBD1. This CDR3 is 16 amino acids long. Unmatched junction bases numbered 11, after V lost 6 bases and J lost 3 bases. CDR1 and CDR2 from the germline V gene are ENHRY and SYGVKD. CDR3 nucleotides: TGTGCCATCAGACCGACCGGGACAGGGACGTACACTGAAGCTTTCTTT. Translating it yields CAIRPTGTGTYTEAFF.